Listed below are T cell receptor beta chains from one sample, sequenced in a study of siplizumab effects on memory and regulatory T cells. The data were produced by immunoSEQ multiplex PCR, yet TCRdb's version contains in-frame clones alone and is incomplete. The data show over 70,000 clones, just under 90% seen once. Sequencing input: CD4+ T cells sorted from blood. Source of these receptors: a human donor in good health. CDR3s include the opening cysteine and the closing phenylalanine or tryptophan. D genes are given only for firm matches. Clone size is stated in some rows and not others, as once, few, many or a class when expanded.

NA	16	TRBV5-4	TRBD2	TRBJ2-7	CASSMGLAGGPYEQYF	TGTGCCAGCAGCATGGGACTAGCGGGAGGCCCCTACGAGCAGTACTTC
once	13	TRBV9	NA	TRBJ1-1	CASSVAGYTEAFF	TGTGCCAGCAGCGTAGCGGGTTACACTGAAGCTTTCTTT
once	14	TRBV6-5	TRBD2	TRBJ2-1	CASSYSGRRDEQFF	TGTGCCAGCAGTTATAGCGGGAGGCGCGATGAGCAGTTCTTC
NA	15	TRBV6-1	NA	TRBJ2-5	CASSEARRAGETQYF	TGTGCCAGCAGTGAAGCGCGCAGGGCGGGAGAGACCCAGTACTTC
NA	18	TRBV7-8	TRBD2	TRBJ2-2	CASSLELGLAGETGELFF	TGTGCCAGCAGCTTAGAACTGGGCCTCGCGGGAGAGACCGGGGAGCTGTTTTTT
NA	12	TRBV2	TRBD1	TRBJ1-2	CASRGQGRGYTF	TGTGCCAGCAGGGGACAGGGGCGCGGCTACACCTTC
NA	15	TRBV5-4	TRBD2	TRBJ2-4	CASSFQGRGMDIQYF	TGTGCCAGCAGCTTCCAAGGGAGGGGTATGGACATTCAGTACTTC
NA	13	TRBV30	NA	TRBJ2-2	CAWNIRTTGELFF	TGTGCCTGGAATATCCGGACCACCGGGGAGCTGTTTTTT
NA	13	TRBV30	NA	TRBJ1-1	CAWSVRGDTEAFF	TGTGCCTGGAGTGTACGAGGGGACACTGAAGCTTTCTTT
NA	17	TRBV4-1	NA	TRBJ1-2	CASSQPTVVEGTYGYTF	TGCGCCAGCAGCCAACCGACTGTGGTGGAGGGCACTTATGGCTACACCTTC
NA	15	TRBV27	TRBD1	TRBJ2-5	CASRRGDRGQETQYF	TGTGCCAGCAGACGAGGTGACAGGGGACAAGAGACCCAGTACTTC
NA	11	TRBV5-1	NA	TRBJ2-5	CASSLQETQYF	TGCGCCAGCAGCCTCCAAGAGACCCAGTACTTC
once	14	TRBV5-8	NA	TRBJ2-4	CASSLAGVENIQYF	TGTGCCAGCAGCTTGGCCGGGGTTGAAAACATTCAGTACTTC
NA	14	TRBV4-3	NA	TRBJ2-7	CASSQETGGYEQYF	TGCGCCAGCAGCCAAGAGACCGGAGGGTACGAGCAGTACTTC
once	13	TRBV6-6	NA	TRBJ1-1	CASSRNRDTEAFF	TGTGCCAGCAGTCGAAACAGGGACACTGAAGCTTTCTTT
NA	16	TRBV5-1	TRBD2	TRBJ2-3	CASSFLSSGSPDTQYF	TGCGCCAGCAGCTTTTTATCTAGCGGGAGCCCAGATACGCAGTATTTT
NA	16	TRBV18	NA	TRBJ2-5	CASRRQVPALGETQYF	TGTGCCAGCAGAAGACAGGTTCCGGCGTTAGGGGAGACCCAGTACTTC
once	15	TRBV27	NA	TRBJ1-5	CASSLRGQRNQPQHF	TGTGCCAGCAGCTTGCGGGGGCAGCGCAATCAGCCCCAGCATTTT
NA	13	TRBV6-1	NA	TRBJ2-1	CASTASSYNEQFF	TGTGCCAGCACGGCGAGCTCCTACAATGAGCAGTTCTTC
NA	15	TRBV7-9	TRBD2	TRBJ2-1	CASSLASGTTNEQFF	TGTGCCAGCAGCTTAGCTAGCGGGACGACAAATGAGCAGTTCTTC
NA	14	TRBV6-5	NA	TRBJ1-1	CASSYSRGNTEAFF	TGTGCCAGCAGTTACTCCAGGGGGAACACTGAAGCTTTCTTT
NA	17	TRBV14	NA	TRBJ2-5	CASSQEGGFWYQETQYF	TGTGCCAGCAGCCAAGAGGGCGGGTTTTGGTACCAAGAGACCCAGTACTTC
once	15	TRBV7-9	NA	TRBJ2-2	CASSAVSSNTGELFF	TGTGCCAGCAGCGCCGTCTCCTCTAACACCGGGGAGCTGTTTTTT
NA	15	TRBV5-5	TRBD2	TRBJ2-1	CASSLSGTTYNEQFF	TGTGCCAGCAGCTTGTCCGGGACTACCTACAATGAGCAGTTCTTC
NA	14	TRBV7-9	TRBD1	TRBJ2-7	CASSLGQGAYEQYF	TGTGCCAGCAGCCTGGGACAGGGGGCCTACGAGCAGTACTTC
NA	13	TRBV6-6	TRBD1	TRBJ1-1	CASSSQGDPEAFF	TGTGCCAGCAGCTCGCAGGGGGACCCTGAAGCTTTCTTT
NA	13	TRBV30	NA	TRBJ2-5	CAWSKDLGETQYF	TGTGCCTGGAGTAAGGACCTAGGAGAGACCCAGTACTTC
NA	13	TRBV6-6	NA	TRBJ2-7	CASSRGYSYEQYF	TGTGCCAGCAGTCGGGGCTATTCCTACGAGCAGTACTTC
NA	14	TRBV18	NA	TRBJ1-1	CASSPVRMNTEAFF	TGTGCCAGCTCACCGGTTCGAATGAACACTGAAGCTTTCTTT
once	14	TRBV27	TRBD1	TRBJ2-7	CASSRLQGAFEQYF	TGTGCCAGCAGTCGTCTCCAGGGGGCATTCGAGCAGTACTTC
few	16	TRBV27	TRBD2	TRBJ2-5	CASSPRSSGRGETQYF	TGTGCCAGCAGTCCTAGGTCTAGCGGAAGAGGAGAGACCCAGTACTTC
NA	15	TRBV7-2	TRBD2	TRBJ2-7	CASRSKGLAYYEQYF	TGTGCCAGCAGGTCCAAGGGACTAGCCTACTACGAGCAGTACTTC
NA	16	TRBV7-2	NA	TRBJ1-3	CASSLAKGLGGNTIYF	TGTGCCAGCAGCTTAGCGAAAGGGCTGGGAGGAAACACCATATATTTT
once	15	TRBV5-6	NA	TRBJ2-7	CASSGRGQARGGQYF	TGTGCCAGCAGCGGGAGGGGACAGGCCCGAGGGGGGCAGTACTTC
NA	15	TRBV9	TRBD1	TRBJ2-1	CASSAGTGGWVEQFF	TGTGCCAGCAGCGCAGGGACAGGGGGTTGGGTTGAGCAGTTCTTC
NA	9	TRBV20-1	NA	TRBJ2-5	CSVSRDQYF	TGCAGTGTGTCCCGGGACCAGTACTTC
NA	17	TRBV21-1	NA	TRBJ2-3	CASSKGLAGARTDTQYF	TGTGCCAGCAGCAAGGGACTAGCGGGGGCACGAACAGATACGCAGTATTTT
NA	15	TRBV19	NA	TRBJ2-2	CASSIDPATREKLFF	TGTGCCAGTAGTATAGATCCAGCTACGAGAGAAAAGCTGTTTTTT
NA	16	TRBV5-1	NA	TRBJ2-1	CASIPPGGEANNEQFF	TGCGCCAGCATACCTCCGGGGGGCGAGGCAAACAATGAGCAGTTCTTC
NA	15	TRBV7-2	TRBD1	TRBJ1-6	CASSPRQGESSPLHF	TGTGCCAGCAGCCCCAGACAGGGAGAAAGTTCACCCCTCCACTTT
NA	14	TRBV7-2	NA	TRBJ2-7	CASSLAQGGHEQYF	TGTGCCAGCAGCTTAGCACAGGGAGGCCACGAGCAGTACTTC
NA	15	TRBV5-1	NA	TRBJ2-5	CASSSLPGPQETQYF	TGCGCCAGCAGCTCCCTACCCGGGCCTCAAGAGACCCAGTACTTC
NA	12	TRBV19	NA	TRBJ2-1	CASSGNYNEQFF	TGTGCCAGTAGCGGGAACTACAATGAGCAGTTCTTC
NA	13	TRBV6-4	NA	TRBJ1-1	CASSDRQASRAFF	TGTGCCAGCAGTGACCGACAGGCCTCTCGGGCTTTCTTT